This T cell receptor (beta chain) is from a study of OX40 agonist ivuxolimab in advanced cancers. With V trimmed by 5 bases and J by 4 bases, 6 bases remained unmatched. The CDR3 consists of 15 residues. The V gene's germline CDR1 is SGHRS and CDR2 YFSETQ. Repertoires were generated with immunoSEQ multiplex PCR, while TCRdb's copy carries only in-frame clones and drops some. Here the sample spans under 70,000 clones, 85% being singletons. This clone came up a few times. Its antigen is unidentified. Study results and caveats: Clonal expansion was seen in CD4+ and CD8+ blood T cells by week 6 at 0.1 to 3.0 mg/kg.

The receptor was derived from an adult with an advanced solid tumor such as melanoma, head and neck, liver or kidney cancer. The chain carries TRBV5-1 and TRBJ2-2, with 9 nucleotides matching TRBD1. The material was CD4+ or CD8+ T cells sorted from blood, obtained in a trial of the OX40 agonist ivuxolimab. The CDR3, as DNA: TGCGCCAGCAGTTGGACAGGGGCGGGCACCGGGGAGCTGTTTTTT. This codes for CASSWTGAGTGELFF.